This passage covers 17 T cell receptor beta chains from one sample sequenced in a study of CD8+CD57+ T cells in acquired aplastic anemia (dated by TCRdb to the late 2010s). Sequencing was performed on an Illumina HiSeq 2000. Genomic DNA was used as template for profiling of TCR beta VDJ combinations and CDR3 sequences. TCRdb applied fastp at Q25 and MiXCR to the public reads, then kept only in-frame beta chains. Entries are consolidated by CDR3 protein sequence, retaining the most common genes and DNA. The table for this sample lists roughly 150,000 distinct CDR3 sequences; approximately 40% of them were counted only once. Around 0.96% of the sample rests with the top ten. Sample: sorted CD4+, CD8+, or CD8+CD57+ T cells (not recorded which) from PBMCs. The receptors originated from a human donor in good health.

This clonotype was seen repeatedly, ten times or more. The chain carries TRBV20-1 and TRBJ1-1; D call uncertain. There are 13 residues in the CDR3. Trimming shortened V by 6 bases and J by 2 bases, and 13 bases separated the two germline ends. In germline, CDR1 is DFQATT, CDR2 SNEGSKA (reference sequence). Here the CDR3 DNA reads TGCAGTGCGAGACCGGGAGGAAACACTGAAGCTTTCTTT. This gives the protein CSARPGGNTEAFF.

The chain couples TRBV24-1 to TRBJ2-7; 9 positions agree with TRBD1. CDR1 and CDR2 from the germline V gene are KGHDR and SFDVKD. The CDR3 is 15 amino acids. Unmatched junction bases numbered 4, after V lost 3 bases and J lost 2 bases. CDR3 bases: TGTGCCACCAGTGATCGGACAGGGGAGGCCTACGAGCAGTACTTC. Protein product: CATSDRTGEAYEQYF.

This clonotype came up many times. The J gene is TRBJ2-3, the V gene TRBV9; 7 bases map to TRBD2. Trimming removed 5 bases from V and 2 bases from J; junction bases left unmatched: 2. There are 13 residues in the CDR3. Per germline, CDR1 SGDLS and CDR2 YYNGEE. The CDR3 region is CASRGRATDTQYF. The CDR3 DNA reads TGTGCCAGCAGGGGGAGGGCCACAGATACGCAGTATTTT.

J is TRBJ2-2 and V is TRBV24-1, with 11 bases fitting TRBD1. The CDR3 is 13 residues long. Per germline, CDR1 KGHDR and CDR2 SFDVKD. Unmatched junction bases numbered 0, after V lost 7 bases and J lost 6 bases. The chain's CDR3 is CATRGQGAGELFF. CDR3 sequence (DNA): TGTGCCACCAGGGGACAGGGGGCCGGGGAGCTGTTTTTT.

The V call is TRBV7-9, the J call TRBJ1-1; 8 bases agree with TRBD1. The V and J ends lost 6 bases and 4 bases, in that order; junction bases with no gene match: 4. CDR3 length equals 13 residues. CDR1 and CDR2 (germline): SEHNR, FQNEAQ (reference sequence). CDR3 DNA: TGTGCCAGCAGGACAGGGGATCGCACTGAAGCTTTCTTT. Amino acids: CASRTGDRTEAFF.

The V gene is TRBV12-3 or TRBV12-4, the J gene TRBJ2-2, with a tentative D call TRBD2 (5 bases). Trimming cost V 10 bases and J 5 bases, with 8 bases left between them. The CDR3 is 11 amino acids. CDR3 sequence: CAIRGTGELFF. In DNA, the CDR3 is TGTGCCATCAGAGGGACCGGGGAGCTGTTTTTT.

This clonotype was recorded many times. Written as DNA, the CDR3 is TGCAGTGCTAACAGGTACACAGATACGCAGTATTTT. Amino acid sequence: CSANRYTDTQYF. The rearrangement joins TRBV20-1 to TRBJ2-3; D is perhaps TRBD1 (5 bases). There are 12 residues in the CDR3. Trimming removed 4 bases from V and 2 bases from J, with 7 bases in between. Germline V gene sequence: CDR1 DFQATT, CDR2 SNEGSKA (reference sequence).

This clonotype was seen repeatedly, ten times or more. This sequence joins TRBV7-2 and TRBJ2-7; 10 bases agree with TRBD1. V shed 5 bases, J shed 0 bases, and the junction held 10 bases outside the gene matches. The CDR3 spans 17 residues. The germline V gene encodes CDR1 SGHTA and CDR2 FQGNSA. This CDR3 reads CASSIRGTGDGSYEQYF. The CDR3 nucleotides are TGTGCCAGCAGCATACGGGGGACAGGGGACGGCTCCTACGAGCAGTACTTC. The full variable domain, in which reference TRBV7-2 and TRBJ2-7 provide the parts outside the CDR3, is GAGVSQSPSNKVTEKGKDVELRCDPISGHTALYWYRQSLGQGLEFLIYFQGNSAPDKSGLPSDRFSAERTGGSVSTLTIQRTQQEDSAVYLCASSIRGTGDGSYEQYFGPGTRLTVT.

This clonotype was counted a few times. The chain has TRBV24-1 and TRBJ1-5; TRBD1 might be the D (5 bases). CDR1 and CDR2 from the germline V gene are KGHDR and SFDVKD. V was shortened by 10 bases and J by 1 base, with 10 bases between the two germline ends. This CDR3 has 13 amino acids. The DNA for the CDR3 is TGTGCCACGGCGCGGGGGAGCAATCAGCCCCAGCATTTT. As protein: CATARGSNQPQHF.

V gene TRBV14 combines with J gene TRBJ2-4; the match to TRBD1 covers 8 bases. V shed 4 bases, J shed 0 bases, and the junction held 17 bases outside the gene matches. Germline V CDR1 and CDR2: SGHDN, FVKESK. The CDR3 length is 20 residues. The CDR3 nucleotides are TGTGCCAGCAGCCCTATGGCTACAGGGGGATCTAGTATAGCCAAAAACATTCAGTACTTC. Translating gives CASSPMATGGSSIAKNIQYF.

This clonotype was observed at least ten times. The chain links TRBV12-3 or TRBV12-4 to TRBJ1-1, with D possibly TRBD1 on 5 matching bases. Trimming took off 7 bases at V and 10 bases at J, with 13 bases between the two ends. The length of the CDR3 is 11 residues. DNA for the CDR3: TGTGCCAGCACCGGGGGAGGGCGAGCTTTCTTT. This encodes CASTGGGRAFF.

CDR3 in DNA: TGCAGCGGTGGACCGGACCGTAATTCTATTGGCTACACCTTC. Encoded protein: CSGGPDRNSIGYTF. The V gene is TRBV29-1, the J gene TRBJ1-2; D is unclear. Germline lookup yields CDR1 SQVTM and CDR2 ANQGSEA. This CDR3 is built from 14 residues. Trimming cost V 7 bases and J 7 bases, with 22 bases left between them.

For this clonotype: Sequence at one end of the junction differs from germline and may be a read error. The rearrangement links TRBV15 to TRBJ2-7; TRBD1 agrees at 7 bases. This CDR3 has 15 amino acids. CDR1 is LNHNV, CDR2 YYDKDF, per germline (reference sequence). The CDR3: CATSGDRAKLGEQYF. The CDR3 DNA follows: TGTGCCACCAGCGGAGACAGGGCAAAACTCGGCGAGCAGTACTTC. The full variable domain, rest sourced from reference TRBV15 and TRBJ2-7, is DAMVIQNPRYQVTQFGKPVTLSCSQTLNHNVMYWYQQKSSQAPKLLFHYYDKDFNNEADTPDNFQSRRPNTSFCFLDIRSPGLGDTAMYLCATSGDRAKLGEQYFGPGTRLTVT.

This sequence joins TRBV20-1 and TRBJ2-1, with 8 bases that match TRBD2. V lost 6 bases, J lost 9 bases, and 19 bases stayed unmatched. This CDR3 comprises 16 residues. Germline V lookup: CDR1 DFQATT, CDR2 SNEGSKA (reference sequence). The CDR3 nucleotides read TGCAGTGCAGACCCCGGGACTAGATTTAAACTGACTGAGCAGTTCTTC. Amino acid sequence: CSADPGTRFKLTEQFF.

This clonotype was counted ten times or more. The chain has TRBV15 and TRBJ1-1; TRBD1 is a possible D gene (6 bases). Looked up from germline, CDR1 is LNHNV and CDR2 is YYDKDF (reference sequence). V gave up 0 bases and J gave up 0 bases, with 8 bases separating them. The CDR3 is 15 residues long. The DNA of the CDR3 is TGTGCCACCAGCAGAGAGACAGGCATGAACACTGAAGCTTTCTTT. Translating gives CATSRETGMNTEAFF.

The sample holds many counts of this clonotype. V gene TRBV5-1 combines with J gene TRBJ2-2; unclear D gene. The germline V gene has CDR1 SGHRS and CDR2 YFSETQ. Trimming shortened V by 5 bases and J by 5 bases, and 10 bases separated the two germline ends. The CDR3 consists of 13 residues. CDR3 DNA sequence: TGCGCCAGCAGTACTACTCGTACCGGGGAGCTGTTTTTT. Amino acids: CASSTTRTGELFF.

Many counts were recorded for this clonotype. V is TRBV2 and J is TRBJ2-1; D might be TRBD1 or TRBD2, each matching 5 bases. This CDR3 is 13 amino acids long. In germline, CDR1 is SNHLY, CDR2 FYNNEI. Trimming cost V 4 bases and J 6 bases, with 10 bases left between them. CDR3 sequence reads: CASSVTRGNEQFF. CDR3 sequence (DNA): TGTGCCAGCAGTGTTACTAGGGGCAATGAGCAGTTCTTC.